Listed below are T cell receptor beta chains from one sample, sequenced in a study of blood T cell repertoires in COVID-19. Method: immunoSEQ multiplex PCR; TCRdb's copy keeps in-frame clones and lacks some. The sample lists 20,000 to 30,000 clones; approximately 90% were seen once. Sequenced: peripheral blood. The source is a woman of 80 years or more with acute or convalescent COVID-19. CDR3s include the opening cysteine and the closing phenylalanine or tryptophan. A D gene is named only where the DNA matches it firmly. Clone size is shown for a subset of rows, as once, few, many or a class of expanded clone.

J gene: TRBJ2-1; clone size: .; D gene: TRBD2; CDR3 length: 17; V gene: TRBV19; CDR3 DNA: TGTGCCACCACCCCTGGTGCTGCGGGAGGGCCCCTCTATGAGCAGTTCTTC; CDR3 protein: CATTPGAAGGPLYEQFF
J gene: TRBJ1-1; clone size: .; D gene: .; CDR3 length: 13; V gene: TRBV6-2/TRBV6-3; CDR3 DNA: TGTGCCAGCAGTTATGGACTCGGCACTGAAGCTTTCTTT; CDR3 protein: CASSYGLGTEAFF
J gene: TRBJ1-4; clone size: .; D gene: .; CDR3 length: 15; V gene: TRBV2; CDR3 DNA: TGTGCCAGCAGTGAAAGCAGGGGATTGTATGAAAAACTGTTTTTT; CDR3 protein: CASSESRGLYEKLFF
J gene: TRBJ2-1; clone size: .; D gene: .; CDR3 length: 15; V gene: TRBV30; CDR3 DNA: TGTGCCTGGAAGGGGACTCTTACATCCCGGGGTGAGCAGTTCTTC; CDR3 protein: CAWKGTLTSRGEQFF
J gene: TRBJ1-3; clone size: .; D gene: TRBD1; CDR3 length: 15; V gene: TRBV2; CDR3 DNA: TGTGCCAGCAGTGAAAGGGACAGACCTGGAAACACCATATATTTT; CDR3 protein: CASSERDRPGNTIYF
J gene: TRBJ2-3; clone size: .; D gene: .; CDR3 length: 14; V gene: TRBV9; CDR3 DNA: TGTGCCAGCAGCGTACGAGGAGACACAGATACGCAGTATTTT; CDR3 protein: CASSVRGDTDTQYF
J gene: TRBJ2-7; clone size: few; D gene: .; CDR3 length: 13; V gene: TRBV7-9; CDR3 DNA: TGTGCCAGCAGCTTTCAGGGTTTTAGCGAGCAGTACTTC; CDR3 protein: CASSFQGFSEQYF
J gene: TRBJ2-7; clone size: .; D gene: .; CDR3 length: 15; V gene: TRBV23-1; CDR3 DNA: TGCGCCAGCAGCCGCGAGGACTTCTCCCATTTGGAGCAGTACTTC; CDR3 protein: CASSREDFSHLEQYF
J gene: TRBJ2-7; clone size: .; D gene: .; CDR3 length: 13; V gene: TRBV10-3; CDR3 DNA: TGTGCCATCAGTAAGACAGACTCCTACGAGCAGTACTTC; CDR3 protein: CAISKTDSYEQYF
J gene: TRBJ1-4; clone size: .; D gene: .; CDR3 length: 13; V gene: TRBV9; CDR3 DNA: TGTGCCAGCAGCGACGCAGGGTTAGAAAAACTGTTTTTT; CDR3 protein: CASSDAGLEKLFF
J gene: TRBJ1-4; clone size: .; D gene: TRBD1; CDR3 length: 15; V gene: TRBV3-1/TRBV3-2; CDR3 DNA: TGTGCCAGCAGCCCGGGACAGGGGACTAATGAAAAACTGTTTTTT; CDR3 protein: CASSPGQGTNEKLFF
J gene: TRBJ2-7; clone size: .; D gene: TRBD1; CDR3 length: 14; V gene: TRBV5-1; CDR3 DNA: TGCGCCAGCAGCTTGCAGGGGGCCGGCTACGAGCAGTACTTC; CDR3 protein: CASSLQGAGYEQYF
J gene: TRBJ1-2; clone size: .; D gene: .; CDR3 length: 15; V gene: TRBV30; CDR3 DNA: TGTGCCTGGAGTCAGGGCGTTGAAGGGTCGGGTGGCTACACCTTC; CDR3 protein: CAWSQGVEGSGGYTF
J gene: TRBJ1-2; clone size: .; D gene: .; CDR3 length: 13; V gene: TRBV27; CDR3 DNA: TGTGCCAGCAGTAGGAGGGTAGGTTCGACCTACACCTTC; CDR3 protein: CASSRRVGSTYTF
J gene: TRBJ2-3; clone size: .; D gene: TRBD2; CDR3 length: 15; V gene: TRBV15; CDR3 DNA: TGTGCCACCAGCGAACGTAAGCGGGAGTTGGATACGCAGTATTTT; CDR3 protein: CATSERKRELDTQYF
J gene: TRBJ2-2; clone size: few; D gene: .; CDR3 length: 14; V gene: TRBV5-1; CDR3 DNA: TGCGCCAGCAGCTTGGGGACTTCCTCCGGGGAGCTGTTTTTT; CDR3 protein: CASSLGTSSGELFF
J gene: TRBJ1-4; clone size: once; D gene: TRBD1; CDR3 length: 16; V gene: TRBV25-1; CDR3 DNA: TGTGCCAGCAGTGAAGCCGGGACAGGGGGAAGTGAAAAACTGTTTTTT; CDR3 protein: CASSEAGTGGSEKLFF
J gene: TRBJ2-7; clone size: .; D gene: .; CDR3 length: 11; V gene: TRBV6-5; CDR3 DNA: TGTGCCAGCAGCCATTCCTACGAGCAGTACTTC; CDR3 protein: CASSHSYEQYF
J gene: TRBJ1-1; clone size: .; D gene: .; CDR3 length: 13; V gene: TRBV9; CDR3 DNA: TGTGCCAGCAGCGTAGGAGGGTACACTGAAGCTTTCTTT; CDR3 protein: CASSVGGYTEAFF
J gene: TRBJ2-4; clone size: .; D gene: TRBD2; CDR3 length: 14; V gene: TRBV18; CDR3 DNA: TGTGCCAGCTCACCAGAGGGAGGGCTCGACATTCAGTACTTC; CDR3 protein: CASSPEGGLDIQYF
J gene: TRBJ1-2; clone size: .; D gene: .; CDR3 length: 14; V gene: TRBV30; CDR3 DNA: TGTGCCTGGAGTGAAGGGACACAAACGGGCGGCTACACCTTC; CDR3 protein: CAWSEGTQTGGYTF
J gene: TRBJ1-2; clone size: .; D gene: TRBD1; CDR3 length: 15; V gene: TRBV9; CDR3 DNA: TGTGCCAGCAGCGCCCAGACAGGGTGGTCGCCTGGCTACACCTTC; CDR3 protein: CASSAQTGWSPGYTF
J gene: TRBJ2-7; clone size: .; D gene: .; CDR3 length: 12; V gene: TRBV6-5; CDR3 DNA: TGTGCCAGCAGTACCCAGGGCTACGAGCAGTACTTC; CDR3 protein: CASSTQGYEQYF
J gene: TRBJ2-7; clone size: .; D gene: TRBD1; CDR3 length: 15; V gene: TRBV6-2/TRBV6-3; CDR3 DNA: TGTGCCAGCAGTCACCCCGGGACAGGGGGTGGGGAGCAGTACTTC; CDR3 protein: CASSHPGTGGGEQYF
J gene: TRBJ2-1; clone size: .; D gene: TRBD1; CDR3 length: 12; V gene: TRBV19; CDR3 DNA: TGTGCCAGTAGTCACAGGGGTGGTGAGCAGTTCTTC; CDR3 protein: CASSHRGGEQFF
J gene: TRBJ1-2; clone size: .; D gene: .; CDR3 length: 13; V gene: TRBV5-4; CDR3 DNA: TGTGCCAGCAGCTTAGGGGGAAGCTATGGCTACACCTTC; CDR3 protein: CASSLGGSYGYTF
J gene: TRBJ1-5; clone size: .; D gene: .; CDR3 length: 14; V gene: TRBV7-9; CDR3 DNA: TGTGCCAGCAGCCACGACTATAGCAATCAGCCCCAGCATTTT; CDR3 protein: CASSHDYSNQPQHF
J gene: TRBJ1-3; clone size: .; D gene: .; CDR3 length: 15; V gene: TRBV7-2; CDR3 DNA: TGTGCCAGCAGCGCAACCGGGAACTCTGGAAACACCATATATTTT; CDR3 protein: CASSATGNSGNTIYF